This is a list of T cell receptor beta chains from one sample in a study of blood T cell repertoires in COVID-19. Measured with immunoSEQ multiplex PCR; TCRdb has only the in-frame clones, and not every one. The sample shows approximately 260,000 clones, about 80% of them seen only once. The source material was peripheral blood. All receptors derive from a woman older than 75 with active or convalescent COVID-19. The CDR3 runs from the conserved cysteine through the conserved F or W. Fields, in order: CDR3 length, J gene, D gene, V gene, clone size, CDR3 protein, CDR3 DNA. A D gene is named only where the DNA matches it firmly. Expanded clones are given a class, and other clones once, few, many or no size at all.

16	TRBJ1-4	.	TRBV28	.	CASSSPGIPTNEKLFF	TGTGCCAGCAGTTCTCCAGGGATCCCAACTAATGAAAAACTGTTTTTT
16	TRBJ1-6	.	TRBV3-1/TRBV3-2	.	CASSSKGPGKNSPLHF	TGTGCCAGCAGCTCCAAGGGGCCAGGGAAAAATTCACCCCTCCACTTT
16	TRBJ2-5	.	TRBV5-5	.	CASSNRATIAGETQYF	TGTGCCAGCAGCAACCGGGCGACGATAGCAGGGGAGACCCAGTACTTC
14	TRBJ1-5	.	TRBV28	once	CASSNVPSLQPQHF	TGTGCCAGCAGCAACGTCCCATCCCTACAGCCCCAGCATTTT
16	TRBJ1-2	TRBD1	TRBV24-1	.	CATSDGWTGKIGGYTF	TGTGCCACCAGTGATGGCTGGACAGGGAAAATAGGCGGCTACACCTTC
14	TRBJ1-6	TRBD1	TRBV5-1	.	CASCTGQANSPLHF	TGCGCCAGCTGCACGGGACAGGCGAATTCACCCCTCCACTTT
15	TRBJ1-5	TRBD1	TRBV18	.	CASSEGQASNQPQHF	TGTGCCAGCTCGGAGGGACAGGCTAGCAATCAGCCCCAGCATTTT
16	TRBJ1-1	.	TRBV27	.	CASSPGAGDRYTEAFF	TGTGCCAGCAGTCCAGGCGCAGGGGATCGTTACACTGAAGCTTTCTTT
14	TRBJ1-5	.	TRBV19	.	CASSLRGGNQPQHF	TGTGCCAGTAGCCTACGGGGGGGCAATCAGCCCCAGCATTTT
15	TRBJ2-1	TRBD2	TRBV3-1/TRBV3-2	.	CASSPTSGSYNEQFF	TGTGCCAGCAGCCCGACTAGCGGCTCCTACAATGAGCAGTTCTTC
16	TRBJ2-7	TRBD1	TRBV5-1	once	CASSSHFTGTGSEQYF	TGCGCCAGCAGCTCTCATTTCACCGGGACAGGGAGCGAGCAGTACTTC
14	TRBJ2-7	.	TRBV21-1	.	CASRKQGYHYEQYF	TGTGCCAGCAGGAAACAGGGCTATCACTACGAGCAGTACTTC
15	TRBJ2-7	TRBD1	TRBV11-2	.	CASSSPDRGTYEQYF	TGTGCCAGCAGCTCCCCGGACAGGGGAACCTACGAGCAGTACTTC
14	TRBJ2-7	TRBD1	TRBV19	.	CASIIRDRGYEQYF	TGTGCCAGTATTATCCGGGACAGGGGGTACGAGCAGTACTTC
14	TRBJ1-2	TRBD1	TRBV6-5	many	CASSRGQGAPGYTF	TGTGCCAGCAGTAGGGGACAGGGGGCGCCTGGCTACACCTTC
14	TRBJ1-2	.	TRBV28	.	CASSLLDRDYGYTF	TGTGCCAGCAGTTTGCTGGACAGAGACTATGGCTACACCTTC
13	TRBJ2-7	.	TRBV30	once	CAWSQGTNYEQYF	TGTGCCTGGAGCCAGGGTACCAACTACGAGCAGTACTTC
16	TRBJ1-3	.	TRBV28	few	CASGERDVPSGNTIYF	TGTGCCAGCGGAGAACGAGACGTCCCCTCTGGAAACACCATATATTTT
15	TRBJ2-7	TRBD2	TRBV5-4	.	CASSSILAGENEQYF	TGTGCCAGCAGCTCCATTCTAGCGGGAGAGAACGAGCAGTACTTC
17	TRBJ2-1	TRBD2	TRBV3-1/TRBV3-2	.	CASSQGSLAGGYNEQFF	TGTGCCAGCAGCCAAGGGTCCCTAGCGGGGGGTTACAATGAGCAGTTCTTC
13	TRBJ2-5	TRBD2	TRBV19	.	CASSQSGRETQYF	TGTGCCAGTAGTCAAAGCGGGAGAGAGACCCAGTACTTC
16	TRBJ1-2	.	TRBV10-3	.	CAISAGWTLSNYGYTF	TGTGCCATCAGCGCCGGGTGGACACTTTCTAACTATGGCTACACCTTC
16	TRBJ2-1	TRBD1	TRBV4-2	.	CASSQDDEDRNNEQFF	TGTGCCAGCAGCCAAGATGATGAGGACAGGAACAATGAGCAGTTCTTC
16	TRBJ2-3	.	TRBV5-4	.	CASSGGTSYLTDTQYF	TGTGCCAGCAGCGGCGGGACGTCATACCTCACAGATACGCAGTATTTT
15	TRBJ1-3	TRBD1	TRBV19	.	CASRRDRLSGNTIYF	TGTGCCAGTAGAAGGGACAGGCTCTCTGGAAACACCATATATTTT
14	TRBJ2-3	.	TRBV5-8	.	CASSLGVAGDTQYF	TGTGCCAGCAGCTTGGGAGTGGCGGGGGATACGCAGTATTTT
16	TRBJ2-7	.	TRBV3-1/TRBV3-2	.	CASSRGGLTAHYEQYF	TGTGCCAGCAGCCGAGGGGGACTAACCGCACACTACGAGCAGTACTTC
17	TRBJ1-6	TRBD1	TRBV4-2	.	CASSPDTAGQGFSPLHF	TGTGCCAGCAGCCCCGATACGGCCGGACAGGGATTTTCACCCCTCCACTTT
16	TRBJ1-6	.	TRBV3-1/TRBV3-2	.	CASSQESLQWNSPLHF	TGTGCCAGCAGCCAAGAGAGTTTGCAATGGAATTCACCCCTCCACTTT
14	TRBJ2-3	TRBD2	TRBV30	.	CAFQKRGATDTQYF	TGTGCCTTCCAAAAGCGGGGAGCCACAGATACGCAGTATTTT
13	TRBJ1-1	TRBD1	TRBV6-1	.	CASSERGLTEAFF	TGTGCCAGCAGTGAAAGGGGGCTTACTGAAGCTTTCTTT
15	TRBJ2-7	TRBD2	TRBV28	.	CASIGRGRLSYEQYF	TGTGCCAGCATCGGACGCGGGAGGCTTTCCTACGAGCAGTACTTC
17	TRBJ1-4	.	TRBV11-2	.	CASSLTGRLATNEKLFF	TGTGCCAGCAGCTTGACCGGGAGGCTTGCAACTAATGAAAAACTGTTTTTT
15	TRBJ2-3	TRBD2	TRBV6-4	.	CASSVNGGATDTQYF	TGTGCCAGCAGTGTTAACGGGGGGGCCACAGATACGCAGTATTTT
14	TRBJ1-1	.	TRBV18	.	CASSPAGLNTEAFF	TGTGCCAGCTCACCAGCTGGGCTCAACACTGAAGCTTTCTTT
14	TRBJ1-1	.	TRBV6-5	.	CASSPLSGGAWAFF	TGTGCCAGCAGCCCCTTGAGCGGGGGCGCGTGGGCTTTCTTT
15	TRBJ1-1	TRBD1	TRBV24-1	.	CATSDSGQGNAEAFF	TGTGCCACCAGTGATTCGGGACAGGGTAACGCTGAAGCTTTCTTT
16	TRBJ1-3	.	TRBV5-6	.	CASSLVGGQGWNTIYF	TGTGCCAGCAGCTTGGTTGGCGGACAAGGATGGAACACCATATATTTT
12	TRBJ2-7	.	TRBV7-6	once	CARGGTRYEQYF	TGTGCCAGGGGAGGTACACGCTACGAGCAGTACTTC
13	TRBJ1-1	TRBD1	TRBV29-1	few	CSGSGQVNTEAFF	TGCAGCGGTAGTGGACAGGTGAACACTGAAGCTTTCTTT
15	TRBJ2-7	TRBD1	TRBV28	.	CASRSSGTGRYEQYF	TGTGCCAGCAGAAGCTCCGGGACAGGGAGATACGAGCAGTACTTC
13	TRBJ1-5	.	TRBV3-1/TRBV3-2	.	CASSGRHGGPQHF	TGTGCCAGCAGCGGGCGTCACGGGGGGCCCCAGCATTTT
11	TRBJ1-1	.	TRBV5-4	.	CASSLGSEAFF	TGTGCCAGCAGCTTGGGCAGTGAAGCTTTCTTT
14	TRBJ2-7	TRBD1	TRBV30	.	CAWSWDRGSYEQYF	TGTGCCTGGAGTTGGGACAGGGGCTCCTACGAGCAGTACTTC
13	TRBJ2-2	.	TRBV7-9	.	CASSLMSTGELFF	TGTGCCAGCAGCTTAATGAGCACCGGGGAGCTGTTTTTT
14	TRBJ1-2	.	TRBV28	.	CASSDLVAVYGYTF	TGTGCCAGCAGTGACTTGGTGGCGGTCTATGGCTACACCTTC
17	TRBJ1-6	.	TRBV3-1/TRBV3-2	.	CASSQDRSTRGWTPLHF	TGTGCCAGCAGCCAAGATAGATCAACACGGGGTTGGACACCCCTCCACTTT
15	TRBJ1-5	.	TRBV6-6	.	CASSYTAGSNQPQHF	TGTGCCAGCAGTTATACCGCAGGGAGCAATCAGCCCCAGCATTTT
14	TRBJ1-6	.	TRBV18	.	CASSLTDNNSPLHF	TGTGCCAGCTCACTAACAGACAATAATTCACCCCTCCACTTT
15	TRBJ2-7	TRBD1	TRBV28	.	CASSLPGTGVTEQYF	TGTGCCAGCAGTTTACCCGGGACAGGGGTGACCGAGCAGTACTTC
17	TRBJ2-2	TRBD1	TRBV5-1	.	CASSSGQGLRGTGELFF	TGCGCCAGCAGCTCGGGACAGGGCCTTCGCGGCACCGGGGAGCTGTTTTTT